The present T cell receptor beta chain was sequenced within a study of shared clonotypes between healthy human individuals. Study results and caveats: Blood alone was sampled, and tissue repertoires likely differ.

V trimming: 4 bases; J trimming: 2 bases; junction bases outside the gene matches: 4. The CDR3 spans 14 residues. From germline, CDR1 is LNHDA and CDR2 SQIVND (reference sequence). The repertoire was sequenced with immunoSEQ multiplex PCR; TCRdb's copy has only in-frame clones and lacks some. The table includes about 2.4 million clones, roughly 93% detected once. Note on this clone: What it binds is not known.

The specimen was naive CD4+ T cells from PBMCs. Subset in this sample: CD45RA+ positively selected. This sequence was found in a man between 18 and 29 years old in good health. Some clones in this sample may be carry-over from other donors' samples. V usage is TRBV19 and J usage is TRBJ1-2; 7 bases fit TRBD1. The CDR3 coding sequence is TGTGCCAGTAGTACGACAGGGAAGAACTATGGCTACACCTTC. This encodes CASSTTGKNYGYTF.